One T cell receptor beta chain is described in this entry. The source of the sample is a study of technical replicates of blood from four donors. Assay used: immunoSEQ multiplex PCR; TCRdb lists only in-frame clones, some missing. The sample lists 100,000 or so clones, over 95% occurring once. V lost 6 bases and J lost 6; bases outside the gene matches: 10. CDR1 SEHNR and CDR2 FQNEAQ come from the germline V gene (reference sequence). The CDR3 extends over 16 amino acids. This TCR was recovered from a human donor in good health. This rearrangement joins TRBV7-9 to TRBJ2-7, with 14 bases identical to TRBD2. Sequencing was done on a sample of T cells isolated from PBMCs. The DNA of the CDR3 is TGTGCCAGCAGTCGAGGGACTAGCGGGAGTCTCGGCGAGCAGTACTTC. It specifies CASSRGTSGSLGEQYF.